The clone carrying this T cell receptor delta chain was seen only a few times. Antigen unknown. The data were taken from a study of Vδ1+ human thymocytes. General study findings and limits: Thymic TRG and TRD repertoires appeared highly polyclonal.

Extracted RNA was reverse transcribed into cDNA. Multiplex PCR used pooled V-gene forward primers and a constant-region reverse primer to amplify CDR3s. TCRdb repeated clone calling on the multiplex PCR reads with CATT. Seen here are 20,000 to 25,000 delta-chain clones, 25% to 30% observed once, and the top ten hold 1.5% to 2%. Thymocytes were sorted as CD3+ TCRVdelta1+ TCRVdelta2- after alphabeta T cell depletion. V lost 4 bases and J lost 3; bases outside the gene matches: 12. The CDR3 is 17 residues long. Germline values: CDR1 TSWWSYY, CDR2 QGS. This sequence was found in a boy less than two years old who had congenital heart surgery. The sample taken for sequencing was Vdelta1+ gamma-delta thymocytes from the thymus. Subset of the sample: FACS-sorted CD3+ TCRalphabeta- TCRVdelta1+ TCRVdelta2- thymocytes. This rearrangement joins TRDV1 to TRDJ1, with 9 bases that match TRDD2. CDR3 sequence (DNA): TGTGCTCTTGGGGGACCCTTCCTACTCACTGGCCCCGATAAACTCATCTTT. Translating it yields CALGGPFLLTGPDKLIF.